Sequencing of this T cell receptor (beta chain) was carried out in a study of post-analysis software for immune sequencing data. Study summary: The patients showed relapsing-remitting, secondary progressive and progressive-relapsing multiple sclerosis courses. Study-wide results and limits: Normalized Chao1 diversity was significantly lower in multiple sclerosis patients than in controls. Samples from one preparation batch, clustered by F measure, grouped strongly together. Relative to controls, patients had several TRBV segments at higher frequency, with TRBV5-6, TRBV5-1 and TRBV20-1 among these.

cDNA libraries for TCR beta contained unique molecular identifiers. Researchers reported some 500,000 cDNA molecules coming from around 1 to 10 million T cells. Via MiXCR, TCRdb re-called the PCR reads, giving one row per CDR3 protein. The data show about 260,000 distinct CDR3 sequences, 30% to 45% seen once. Trimming left V 4 bases short and J 0 bases short, with 11 bases between. Germline CDR1 is SGHRS and CDR2 is YFSETQ. The CDR3 is 15 residues long. Worth noting for this clonotype: What it binds is unknown.

The sample was blood. The TCR originated in a girl under 18 with multiple sclerosis. V usage is TRBV5-1 and J usage is TRBJ2-1, with unresolved D. CDR3 amino acids: CASSGDRYSYNEQFF. For the CDR3, the DNA is TGCGCCAGCAGCGGCGACCGTTACTCCTACAATGAGCAGTTCTTC.